This TCR beta chain was retrieved from a study of cytotoxic CD8 clonotypes in ibrutinib-treated CLL. Study background: Sequenced samples delivered averages of around 260,000 productive templates and 80,000 to 100,000 productive rearrangements.

Profiling relied on immunoSEQ multiplex PCR, and the TCRdb table lists in-frame clones only, not all of them. This sample has approximately 12,000 clones, with around 62% found just once. On this clone: Its target is not known.

General study findings and limits: Public clonotypes showed up rarely, and on treatment they shrank or held steady. Rising at ibrutinib response, clonality subsequently fell back toward baseline at progression. Baseline levels of clonality went above those of age-matched healthy donors and moved with circulating CD8+ T-cell counts.

The specimen comprised PBMCs, sampled before ibrutinib treatment. This sequence originates from a human donor with chronic lymphocytic leukemia.

The CDR3 DNA sequence: TGTGCCAGCAGTGTGGCCCTGAGTAAAGGCTACGAGCAGTACTTC. Encoded protein: CASSVALSKGYEQYF. The chain couples TRBV2 to TRBJ2-7; D call uncertain. Trimming took 4 bases from V and 3 from J, leaving 16 bases between them. Germline V gives CDR1 SNHLY, CDR2 FYNNEI. This CDR3 is 15 amino acids long.